Included here is one T cell receptor beta chain sequence, with context. As a fraction of the sample, this clone is medium-sized (0.01 to 0.1%). Its binding antigen is unknown. No much larger clonotype is one base removed from it; base qualities were not supplied. The entry originates in a study of PD-1 blockade in classical Hodgkin lymphoma (TCRdb year 2020). Regarding the complete study: Nivolumab dosing was 3 mg/kg intravenously every 2 weeks, continuing until either disease progression or unacceptable toxicity. The study used CyTOF and TCR beta sequencing to define a peripheral blood immune signature of response to PD-1 blockade in classical Hodgkin lymphoma.

Interpreted using the paper, the time point label stands for: cycle 4 day 1 (C4D1), after around six weeks of nivolumab. Every trial patient had relapsed after autologous stem cell transplantation, and cohorts A, B and C differed in prior brentuximab vedotin exposure. A total of over 50 patients with relapsed/refractory classical Hodgkin lymphoma made up the trial cohort, and each patient's best overall response was complete response, partial response or progressive disease. Trial patients were treated with single-agent nivolumab in the multi-cohort phase II CheckMate 205 trial. Best overall response was determined by an independent review committee according to the 2007 International Working Group response criteria. Trial PBMCs were obtained immediately prior to nivolumab initiation (C1D1) and on therapy at cycle 2 day 1 and cycle 4 day 1. Peripheral blood was collected in 8 mL Vacutainer Cell Preparation Tubes, from which PBMCs were isolated by centrifugation and then cryopreserved.

Via the germline V gene, CDR1 is MNHEY and CDR2 SVGAGI. Deletion took 0 bases off V and 7 bases off J, with a span of 12 bases between the germline ends. The CDR3 sequence holds 14 residues, the cysteine and phenylalanine included. Only the CDR3 part of the read is kept: 42 bases, read in frame from the first base. Study-wide conclusions, independent of this receptor: Baseline TCR diversity was reported as lower in newly diagnosed patients than in healthy donors, and lower still in relapsed/refractory patients. Among trial patients, those achieving complete response had baseline diversity similar to that of newly diagnosed patients, while diversity was significantly lower in partial responders and progressors. Patients starting nivolumab less than 1 year after ASCT had lower diversity and were excluded from later analyses to avoid confounding by immune reconstitution. The study covered only a single clinical trial cohort, and the causes of the repertoire differences, possibly disease activity or prior therapy, were still not defined. By C4D1, a significant rise was seen in CD4+ TCR diversity but not in CD8+ TCR diversity (p=0.0027 vs p=0.16), and the rise was most apparent among complete responders (p=0.02).

Genomic DNA was extracted with the Qiagen DNeasy kit from unsorted PBMCs and from negatively selected CD4+ and CD8+ fractions. Amplification of TCR beta CDR3 regions was done by immunoSEQ multiplex PCR with primers that anneal to V and J segments. A synthetic immune receptor repertoire was used to minimize amplification bias, and any remaining bias was removed computationally after sequencing. Regarding the original processing steps: Repertoire diversity was quantified as the Shannon entropy index using custom Python scripts. Unsorted, CD4+ and CD8+ repertoires were analyzed separately, except in combined analyses where CD4+ and CD8+ sequences were merged in silico. A clone was considered expanded if an increase in frequency of at least 2-fold after treatment relative to C1D1 was found, and a pseudocount of 0.5 was applied to clones undetected at baseline. Clones with 0 or 1 copy at C1D1 were classified as singleton clones, and clones with 2 or more copies were classified as non-singleton clones. Clones expanded in unsorted samples were assigned a CD4+, CD8+ or unknown annotation through matching of protein sequences in sorted samples from the same patient. Wilcoxon tests on paired samples were used to test changes in diversity from C1D1 to C4D1. TCRdb holds this immuneACCESS table with in-frame rearrangements only. Some clones are missing; in checked studies, unresolved V genes explain under half, and the rest has no known cause. V, J and clone size are taken as reported in that table, and D and trimming were inferred from the DNA itself. This sample is represented by about 41,000 clones; about two thirds of them were singletons. The ten largest account for over 2% of the sample.

The sample was peripheral blood mononuclear cells (PBMCs), taken before the fourth cycle of nivolumab. Here the chain combines TRBV6-5 and TRBJ1-2; the D gene cannot be named for sure. The origin of this receptor is a human donor with classical Hodgkin lymphoma. The nucleotide sequence is given as TGTGCCAGCAGTTACTCGCCGACCTACGGTGGCTACACCTTC. This is translated as CASSYSPTYGGYTF.